This T cell receptor beta chain comes out of a study of neurological immune-mediated disorders. This sample's time point: longitudinal time-point 3. With 10-nucleotide random UMIs included, cDNA was synthesized by 5'RACE. Each CDR3 protein is one row after TCRdb ran MiXCR on the 5' RACE reads. The table shows more than 75,000 distinct CDR3 sequences, with 3.5% to 5.5% occurring only once. This clonotype was seen ten or more times. Its antigen is still unknown. Study results and caveats: Private repertoires in all groups were suggested by the finding that expanded clones across subjects shared no CDR3 amino acid sequences. Whereas HTLV-1-associated myelopathy showed the most TCR clonal expansion, multiple sclerosis showed the least, with levels below those of healthy controls.

The sample consisted of PBMCs. The TCR comes from a woman aged 55-75 years with multiple sclerosis.

The CDR3 sequence is CASSSARGVSGYTF. The CDR3 DNA is TGTGCCAGCAGCTCGGCCCGTGGGGTCTCGGGCTACACCTTC. The chain has TRBV7-2 and TRBJ1-2; D remains ambiguous. Germline V lookup: CDR1 SGHTA, CDR2 FQGNSA. Between the trimmed V and J ends, which lost 4 bases and 8 bases, there was a span of 17 bases. The CDR3 totals 14 residues. Supplemented by reference TRBV7-2 and TRBJ1-2, the full variable domain reads GAGVSQSPSNKVTEKGKDVELRCDPISGHTALYWYRQSLGQGLEFLIYFQGNSAPDKSGLPSDRFSAERTGGSVSTLTIQRTQQEDSAVYLCASSSARGVSGYTFGSGTRLTVV.